The clone carrying this TCR beta chain has a count of ten or more. The antigen is undetermined. The V gene's germline CDR1 is SGDLS and CDR2 YYNGEE. The CDR3 covers 16 residues. With 0 bases clipped from V and 4 bases from J, the junction kept 8 bases outside the gene matches. These data come from a study of T-cell reconstitution after alpha-beta-depleted transplantation in children. Broader study findings: Reportedly, roughly two months post-transplant, alpha-beta T cells arose from several hundred expanded graft clones. T-cell counts and diversity at one year post-transplant came mainly from newly produced T cells.

Unique molecular identifiers were incorporated when the TCRbeta library was constructed. TCRdb ran MiXCR on the PCR reads and lists one entry per CDR3 protein. This sample yields 480,000 or so distinct CDR3 sequences, of which over 9.5% are seen a single time; roughly 2% belongs to the top ten. The specimen was PBMCs, collected before TCRalphabeta/CD19-depleted stem cell transplant. This receptor was identified in a child aged 2-15 years with inherited bone marrow failure, due to receive a stem cell transplant. V is TRBV9 and J is TRBJ2-7, with 9 bases matching TRBD2. The CDR3 region has the DNA TGTGCCAGCAGCGTAGTGGACGCGGGAGGGCCTTACGAGCAGTACTTC. Translated, it gives CASSVVDAGGPYEQYF.